The 24 T cell receptor beta chains in this list originate from one sample, sequenced in a study of graft-versus-host responses after intestinal transplantation. Antigen specificity for these receptors is unknown. Sequenced by immunoSEQ multiplex PCR; TCRdb stores in-frame clones only, minus some. The sample yields approximately 90,000 clones, 85% to 95% seen once. The sequencing used unstimulated CD8+ T cells sorted from spleen or lymph node cells, collected before transplant. The origin of the receptors is a human donor who was the organ donor for an intestinal transplant.

In its sample, this clone was seen once. V and J are TRBV7-2 and TRBJ1-5, with D tentatively TRBD1 (6 bases). The CDR3 sequence is 15 residues long. V was trimmed by 0 bases and J by 6 bases, leaving 12 bases between them. Per germline, CDR1 SGHTA and CDR2 FQGNSA. The CDR3 nucleotides read TGTGCCAGCAGCTTAGCGCGAGGGGGGGGTCAGCCCCAGCATTTT. Amino acids: CASSLARGGGQPQHF.

As for this clone: The sample holds other DNA sequences that translate to the same CDR3. The chain is built from TRBV11-2 and TRBJ2-7, with D tentatively TRBD2 (6 bases). In germline, CDR1 is SGHAT, CDR2 FQNNGV. Trimming removed 5 bases at V and 2 bases at J, with 10 bases between. The CDR3 covers 13 residues. CDR3 protein: CASSPGTAYEQYF. Written as DNA, the CDR3 is TGTGCCAGCAGCCCGGGGACTGCCTACGAGCAGTACTTC. The complete variable domain, with remaining parts taken from reference TRBV11-2 and TRBJ2-7, reads EAGVAQSPRYKIIEKRQSVAFWCNPISGHATLYWYQQILGQGPKLLIQFQNNGVVDDSQLPKDRFSAERLKGVDSTLKIQPAKLEDSAVYLCASSPGTAYEQYFGPGTRLTVT.

This chain joins TRBV27 and TRBJ2-3, with 9 bases that match TRBD2. Germline V gives CDR1 MNHEY, CDR2 SMNVEV (reference sequence). V was clipped by 7 bases and J by 1 base; unmatched bases: 6. This CDR3 comprises 15 residues. CDR3 residues: CASTRGGGGTDTQYF. CDR3 DNA sequence: TGTGCCAGCACCAGGGGCGGGGGGGGCACAGATACGCAGTATTTT.

V usage is TRBV7-7 and J usage is TRBJ2-5; D gene unclear. From germline, CDR1 is SSHAT and CDR2 FNYEAQ (reference sequence). Trimming took 2 bases from V and 5 from J, leaving 9 bases between them. CDR3 length equals 13 residues. The CDR3 bases are TGTGCCAGCAGCTTAATCCCTCTGGAGACCCAGTACTTC. It encodes CASSLIPLETQYF.

V and J are TRBV19 and TRBJ2-1, with TRBD2 matching over 7 bases. CDR1 is LNHDA and CDR2 is SQIVND in the germline V gene (reference sequence). Unmatched junction bases numbered 13, after V lost 7 bases and J lost 16 bases. The CDR3 consists of 12 residues. For the CDR3, the DNA is TGTGCCAGTACCGACGGACTAGTGGTCCCCTTCTTC. This encodes CASTDGLVVPFF.

The chain combines TRBV28 with TRBJ1-5, with D tentatively TRBD1 (5 bases). With 5 bases removed from V and 1 base from J, the gap between germline ends came to 9 bases. Germline V lookup: CDR1 MDHEN, CDR2 SYDVKM. This CDR3 is built from 14 residues. The DNA of the CDR3 is TGTGCCAGCAGTCAGACAGTCAGCAATCAGCCCCAGCATTTT. Residues: CASSQTVSNQPQHF.

The chain uses TRBV19 and TRBJ1-2; possible D gene TRBD1, 6 bases. The ends were cut back, 8 bases at V and 8 bases at J, with 15 bases in the middle. CDR3 size: 12 residues. Germline CDR1 is LNHDA and CDR2 is SQIVND (reference sequence). The CDR3 DNA sequence: TGTGCCAGTGGGGGGGCACCCGGAGGCTACACCTTC. Translated, it gives CASGGAPGGYTF.

This chain uses TRBV2 with TRBJ2-7; 10 bases line up with TRBD1. This CDR3 has 17 amino acids. The trim removed 3 bases at V and 5 bases at J, leaving 13 bases unmatched. Germline CDR1 is SNHLY and CDR2 is FYNNEI. Written as DNA, the CDR3 is TGTGCCAGCAGTGATTTACAGGGACAGGGGTATAGGGACGAGCAGTACTTC. Translated, it gives CASSDLQGQGYRDEQYF.

The chain carries TRBV6-1 and TRBJ2-3; 7 positions match TRBD2. CDR3 size: 14 residues. Unmatched junction bases numbered 3, after V lost 4 bases and J lost 2 bases. Germline CDR1 MNHNS, CDR2 SASEGT. The CDR3 reads CASSVRGDTDTQYF. In DNA, the CDR3 is TGTGCCAGCAGTGTCCGGGGGGACACAGATACGCAGTATTTT.

V gene TRBV1 combines with J gene TRBJ1-5; whether TRBD1, the table's D call, matches the DNA was not checked. TRBV1 is tagged as a pseudogene. The CDR3 spans 14 residues. CDR3 residues: CTSSQAGQFPFGHF. CDR3 bases: TGCACCAGCAGCCAAGCCGGACAGTTTCCTTTCGGGCATTTT.

This sequence joins TRBV7-9 and TRBJ2-1; weak D call: TRBD2 (6 bases). Trimming took 5 bases from V and 1 from J, leaving 15 bases between them. Germline V gene lookup returns CDR1 SEHNR and CDR2 FQNEAQ (reference sequence). CDR3 length equals 16 residues. This CDR3 is CASSLGGWSSYNEQFF. The CDR3 DNA follows: TGTGCCAGCAGCCTCGGAGGGTGGAGTTCCTACAATGAGCAGTTCTTC.

The chain is built from TRBV7-3 and TRBJ1-1, with D tentatively TRBD1 (6 bases). The CDR3 loop spans 13 amino acids. CDR1 is SGHTA and CDR2 is FQGTGA in the germline V gene. Trimming cost V 5 bases and J 6 bases, with 13 bases left between them. CDR3 bases: TGTGCCAGCAGCACCGGGGGGGCCTCTGAAGCTTTCTTT. Amino acid sequence: CASSTGGASEAFF.

The V gene is TRBV9, the J gene TRBJ2-7; no firm D call. Trimming pared 4 bases from V and 6 bases from J, leaving 14 bases between. Germline-derived CDR1 and CDR2 are SGDLS and YYNGEE. The CDR3 length is 13 residues. The CDR3 reads CASSPSGSGEQYF. CDR3 coding DNA: TGTGCCAGCAGCCCTAGTGGATCCGGCGAGCAGTACTTC.

The chain employs TRBV27 and TRBJ2-7, with D perhaps TRBD2 (7 bases). V dropped 7 bases and J dropped 2 bases, with 12 bases sitting between them. CDR3 size: 13 residues. The germline V gene encodes CDR1 MNHEY and CDR2 SMNVEV (reference sequence). CDR3 protein: CASMGGQTYEQYF. Here the CDR3 DNA reads TGTGCCAGCATGGGGGGGCAGACCTACGAGCAGTACTTC.

The chain combines TRBV7-2 with TRBJ1-1; TRBD1 might be the D (5 bases). This CDR3 region has 16 residues. Germline lookup yields CDR1 SGHTA and CDR2 FQGNSA. V lost 5 bases to trimming and J lost 0 bases, with 16 bases between them. The CDR3 DNA sequence: TGTGCCAGCAGCCCACAGGAAAGGGGTATGAACACTGAAGCTTTCTTT. Its translation is CASSPQERGMNTEAFF.

This chain uses TRBV5-1 with TRBJ1-4, with D maybe TRBD1 (5 bases). Trimming removed 4 bases at V and 10 bases at J, with 14 bases between. The CDR3 runs to 13 residues. Germline loops: CDR1 SGHRS, CDR2 YFSETQ. CDR3 bases: TGCGCCAGCAGCGGGGGGGGATGGGGAAAACTGTTTTTT. Translating gives CASSGGGWGKLFF.

The chain has TRBV7-9 and TRBJ2-1; maybe TRBD1 (5 bases). With 1 base removed from V and 1 base from J, the gap between germline ends came to 11 bases. This CDR3 spans 16 amino acids. CDR1 and CDR2 from the germline V gene are SEHNR and FQNEAQ (reference sequence). As DNA, the CDR3 is TGTGCCAGCAGCTTAGGAACAGGTTTTTCCTACAATGAGCAGTTCTTC. It is translated as CASSLGTGFSYNEQFF.

The genes are TRBV6-7 and TRBJ1-6; 9 positions match TRBD1. TRBV6-7 belongs to the ORF category, with a function that is uncertain. After removal of 2 bases from V and 5 bases from J, the junction contained 10 bases not matched to a gene. The CDR3 contains 18 residues. The CDR3 loop is CASSYGVRDRADNSPLHF. In DNA form, the CDR3 reads TGTGCCAGCAGTTACGGGGTCCGGGACAGGGCAGATAATTCACCCCTCCACTTT.

The genes are TRBV4-2 and TRBJ2-7, with 14 bases that match TRBD2. Germline V gene data show CDR1 as LGHNA and CDR2 as YNFKEQ. Trimming removed 1 base from V and 2 bases from J; junction bases left unmatched: 1. The CDR3 is made up of 16 amino acids. The DNA of the CDR3 is TGTGCCAGCAGCCAAGGACTAGCGGGGGGGACCTACGAGCAGTACTTC. Its protein product is CASSQGLAGGTYEQYF.

The chain uses TRBV28 and TRBJ1-2; the D gene is possibly TRBD1 (6 bases). The CDR3 is 14 residues long. The germline CDR1 and CDR2 sequences are MDHEN and SYDVKM. Between the trimmed V and J ends, which lost 7 bases and 3 bases, there was a span of 15 bases. In nucleotides, the CDR3 is TGTGCCAGCATATCAACAGGGTACCACTATGGCTACACCTTC. It translates to CASISTGYHYGYTF.

V usage is TRBV7-9 and J usage is TRBJ1-1; 10 bases line up with TRBD1. Unmatched junction bases numbered 5, after V lost 6 bases and J lost 4 bases. The CDR3 is 14 amino acids. The V gene's germline CDR1 is SEHNR and CDR2 FQNEAQ (reference sequence). The CDR3 DNA reads TGTGCCAGCAGGGGGACAGGGGTCGGCACTGAAGCTTTCTTT. It specifies CASRGTGVGTEAFF.

The gene calls are TRBV7-9 and TRBJ1-3, with a weak D call TRBD1 (5 bases). The CDR3 extends over 15 amino acids. The V gene lost 1 base and the J gene lost 0 bases, with 7 bases spanning the gap. Germline values: CDR1 SEHNR, CDR2 FQNEAQ (reference sequence). CDR3 DNA sequence: TGTGCCAGCAGCTTAGGCAGGGACTCTGGAAACACCATATATTTT. Translating gives CASSLGRDSGNTIYF.

V is TRBV28 and J is TRBJ1-1; D unresolved. The CDR3 runs to 13 residues. Germline loops: CDR1 MDHEN, CDR2 SYDVKM. In DNA, the CDR3 is TGTGTCTCAGGCGGGCCTATGAACACTGAAGCTTTCTTT. This codes for CVSGGPMNTEAFF.

J is TRBJ2-7 and V is TRBV19; 9 bases are shared with TRBD1. V was pared by 5 bases and J by 7 bases, with 9 bases of the junction left unmatched. Germline values: CDR1 LNHDA, CDR2 SQIVND (reference sequence). The CDR3 contains 14 residues. CDR3 in amino acids: CASSPRGQGHEQYF. For the CDR3, the DNA is TGTGCCAGTAGTCCCCGGGGACAGGGCCATGAGCAGTACTTC.